These 6 T cell receptor beta chains were all obtained from the same sample, sequenced in a study of CD8 T cells in ankylosing spondylitis. TCRdb re-called the 5' RACE reads through MiXCR, storing one row per CDR3 protein. The profile covers about 800,000 distinct CDR3 sequences, with about 11% appearing a single time and about 0.5% taken by the ten largest. Their target antigens are unknown. Findings of the study overall: Seemingly distinctive of ankylosing spondylitis blood was a TCR beta motif formed by eight highly homologous variants.

Material for sequencing was blood, either unsorted or a sorted T cell fraction (not recorded which). The receptors come from a male donor with ankylosing spondylitis.

The table lists this clonotype with many counts. V gene TRBV29-1 combines with J gene TRBJ2-3; D not certain. The CDR3 runs to 13 residues. Germline V gene lookup returns CDR1 SQVTM and CDR2 ANQGSEA. V was pared by 7 bases and J by 4 bases, with 15 bases between. Here the CDR3 DNA reads TGCAGCGCCGAAGGCAGGTACCCAGATACGCAGTATTTT. This gives the protein CSAEGRYPDTQYF.

This clonotype was found a few times. The chain links TRBV12-3 or TRBV12-4 to TRBJ2-3; the D call may be TRBD1 or TRBD2 (5 bases each). This CDR3 contains 14 residues. The V end lost 3 bases, the J end lost 2 bases, and 9 bases lay between the germline ends. The CDR3 coding sequence is TGTGCCAGCAGTTTGTGGGACGCCACAGATACGCAGTATTTT. Protein: CASSLWDATDTQYF.

A few counts support this clonotype. The chain employs TRBV24-1 and TRBJ1-2; D unclear. This CDR3 contains 12 residues. V was pared by 5 bases and J by 4 bases, with 7 bases between. The germline V gene has CDR1 KGHDR and CDR2 SFDVKD. The CDR3 DNA follows: TGTGCCACCAGTGGAAGGTCCTATGGCTACACCTTC. This codes for CATSGRSYGYTF.

This clonotype was seen a few times. The genes are TRBV4-2 and TRBJ2-3; tentatively, D is TRBD2 (5 bases). Germline values: CDR1 LGHNA, CDR2 YNFKEQ. The CDR3 is 15 amino acids. V lost 0 bases to trimming and J lost 4 bases, with 11 bases between them. The CDR3 loop is CASSQDSMRADTQYF. The CDR3 DNA sequence: TGTGCCAGCAGCCAAGACTCTATGCGGGCAGATACGCAGTATTTT.

V is TRBV29-1 and J is TRBJ2-3; D is ambiguous. Germline CDR1 and CDR2: SQVTM and ANQGSEA. This CDR3 is 12 amino acids long. Trimming removed 4 bases from V and 6 bases from J, with 11 bases in between. The CDR3 DNA sequence: TGCAGCGTTGTCGGGTTGGGGGATACGCAGTATTTT. It is translated as CSVVGLGDTQYF.

The table lists this clonotype with many counts. The chain carries TRBV12-3 or TRBV12-4 and TRBJ2-1, with D perhaps TRBD1 or TRBD2 (5 bases each). The V end was cut by 1 base, the J end by 1 base, with 11 bases between. This CDR3 contains 16 residues. The CDR3, as DNA: TGTGCCAGCAGTTTAGGTGGGAGACAGTCCTACAATGAGCAGTTCTTC. Residues: CASSLGGRQSYNEQFF.